This T cell receptor beta chain emerged from a study of control samples from healthy donors and cancer patients. The data were produced by immunoSEQ multiplex PCR, yet TCRdb's version contains in-frame clones alone and is incomplete. The sample carries 110,000 to 150,000 clones, 80% to 95% recorded once. This sequence originates from a man between 25 and 39 years old in good health. The sample was blood.

The CDR3 coding sequence is TGTGCCAGCAGCTTAGGACTTAAGAACACTGAAGCTTTCTTT. It yields the protein CASSLGLKNTEAFF. The V call is TRBV7-8, the J call TRBJ1-1; no clear D. V was trimmed by 1 base and J by 1 base, leaving 7 bases between them. Per germline, CDR1 SGHVS and CDR2 FQNEAQ. This CDR3 contains 14 residues.